The entry below describes one T cell receptor (beta chain). This entry comes from a study of blood T cell repertoires in COVID-19. Study-wide context: The United States, Italy and Spain provided the acute and convalescent COVID-19 samples. From T cells, B-cell-depleted T cells, or PBMCs came the material, which was cDNA or gDNA.

This CDR3 comprises 17 residues. The germline V gene encodes CDR1 WSHSY and CDR2 SAAADI. Trimming took off 2 bases at V and 0 bases at J, with 14 bases between the two ends. How the authors handled the data: Estimates of nucleated cell counts were drawn from the amplification of reference gene primers. Repertoires were generated with immunoSEQ multiplex PCR, while TCRdb's copy carries only in-frame clones and drops some. V and J calls and clone size come straight from that table; D and trimming were deduced from the DNA. The sample lists some 100,000 clones, roughly 86% occurring once. The sequence came from a man aged 50-59 years with acute or convalescent COVID-19. V is TRBV10-2 and J is TRBJ2-1, with no clear D. The specimen sequenced was peripheral blood. The CDR3 bases are TGCGCCAGCAGTGAGGGTCCTATAGCCCTCTCCTACAATGAGCAGTTCTTC. Residues: CASSEGPIALSYNEQFF.